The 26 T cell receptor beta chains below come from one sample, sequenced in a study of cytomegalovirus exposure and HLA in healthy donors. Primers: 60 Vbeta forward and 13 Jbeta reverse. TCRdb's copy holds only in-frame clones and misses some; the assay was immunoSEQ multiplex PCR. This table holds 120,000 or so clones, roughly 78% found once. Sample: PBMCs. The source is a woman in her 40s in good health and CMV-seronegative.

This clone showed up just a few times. As DNA, the CDR3 is TGTGCCAGCAGCTTAGCTAGCGGGAGATTTGAGCAGTACTTC. This gives the protein CASSLASGRFEQYF. The rearrangement links TRBV7-2 to TRBJ2-7; 9 positions match TRBD2. Per the germline V gene, CDR1 is SGHTA and CDR2 is FQGNSA. This CDR3 contains 14 residues. V was pared by 0 bases and J by 7 bases, with 4 bases of the junction left unmatched. The full variable domain, its missing parts supplied by reference TRBV7-2 and TRBJ2-7, is GAGVSQSPSNKVTEKGKDVELRCDPISGHTALYWYRQSLGQGLEFLIYFQGNSAPDKSGLPSDRFSAERTGGSVSTLTIQRTQQEDSAVYLCASSLASGRFEQYFGPGTRLTVT.

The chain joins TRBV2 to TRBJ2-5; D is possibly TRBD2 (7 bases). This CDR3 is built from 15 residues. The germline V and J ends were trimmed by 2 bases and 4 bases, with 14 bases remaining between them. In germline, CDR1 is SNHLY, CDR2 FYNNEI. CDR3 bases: TGTGCCAGCAGTGAACGGGGGGCGACGGGAGAGACCCAGTACTTC. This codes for CASSERGATGETQYF. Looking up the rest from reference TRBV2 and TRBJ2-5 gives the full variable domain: EPEVTQTPSHQVTQMGQEVILRCVPISNHLYFYWYRQILGQKVEFLVSFYNNEISEKSEIFDDQFSVERPDGSNFTLKIRSTKLEDSAMYFCASSERGATGETQYFGPGTRLLVL.

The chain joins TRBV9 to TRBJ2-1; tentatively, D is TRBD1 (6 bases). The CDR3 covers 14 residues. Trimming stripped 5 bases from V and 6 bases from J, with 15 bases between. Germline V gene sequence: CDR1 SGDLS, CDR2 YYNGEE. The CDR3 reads CASRPGTLGNEQFF. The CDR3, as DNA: TGTGCCAGCAGACCGGGGACATTAGGCAATGAGCAGTTCTTC.

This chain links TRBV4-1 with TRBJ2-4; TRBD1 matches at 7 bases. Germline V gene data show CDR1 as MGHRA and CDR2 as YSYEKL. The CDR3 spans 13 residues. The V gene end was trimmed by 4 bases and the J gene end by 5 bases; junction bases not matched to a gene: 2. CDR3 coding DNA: TGCGCCAGCAGCCGGGGACAGCAAAACATTCAGTACTTC. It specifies CASSRGQQNIQYF.

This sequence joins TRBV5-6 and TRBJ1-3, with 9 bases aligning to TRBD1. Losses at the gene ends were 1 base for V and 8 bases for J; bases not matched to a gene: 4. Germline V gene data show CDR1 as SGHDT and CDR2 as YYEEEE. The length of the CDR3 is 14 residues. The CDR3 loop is CASSLPGQGHTIYF. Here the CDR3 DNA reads TGTGCCAGCAGCTTGCCGGGACAGGGCCACACCATATATTTT.

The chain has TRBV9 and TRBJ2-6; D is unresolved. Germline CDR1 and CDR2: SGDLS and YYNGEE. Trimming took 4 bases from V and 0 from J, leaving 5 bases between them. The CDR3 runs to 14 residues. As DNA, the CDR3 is TGTGCCAGCAGCCCCTTCTCTGGGGCCAACGTCCTGACTTTC. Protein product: CASSPFSGANVLTF.

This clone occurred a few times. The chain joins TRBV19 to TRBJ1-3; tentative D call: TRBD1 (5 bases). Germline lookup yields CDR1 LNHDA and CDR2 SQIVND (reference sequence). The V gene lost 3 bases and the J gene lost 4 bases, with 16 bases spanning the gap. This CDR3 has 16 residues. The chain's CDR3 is CASSIWSGSSGNTIYF. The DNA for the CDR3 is TGTGCCAGTAGTATTTGGTCAGGGTCATCCGGAAACACCATATATTTT.

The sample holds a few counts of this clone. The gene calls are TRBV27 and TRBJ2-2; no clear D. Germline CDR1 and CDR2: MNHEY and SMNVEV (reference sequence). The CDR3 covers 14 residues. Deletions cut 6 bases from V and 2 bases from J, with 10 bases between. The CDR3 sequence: CASSRHGNTGELFF. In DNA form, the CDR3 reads TGTGCCAGCAGCCGTCACGGTAACACCGGGGAGCTGTTTTTT.

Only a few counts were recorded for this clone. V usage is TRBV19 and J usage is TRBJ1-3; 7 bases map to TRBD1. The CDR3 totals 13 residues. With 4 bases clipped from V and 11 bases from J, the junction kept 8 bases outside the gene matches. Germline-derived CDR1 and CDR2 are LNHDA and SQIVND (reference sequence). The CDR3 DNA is TGTGCCAGTAGTACCTCCGGGACAGAAGCCATATATTTT. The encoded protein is CASSTSGTEAIYF.

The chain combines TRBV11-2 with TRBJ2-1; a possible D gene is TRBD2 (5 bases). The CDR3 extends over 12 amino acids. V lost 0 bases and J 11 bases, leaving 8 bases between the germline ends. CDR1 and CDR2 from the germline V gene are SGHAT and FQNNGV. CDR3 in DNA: TGTGCCAGCAGCTTAGAAACGGGGAAGCAGTTCTTC. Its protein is CASSLETGKQFF.

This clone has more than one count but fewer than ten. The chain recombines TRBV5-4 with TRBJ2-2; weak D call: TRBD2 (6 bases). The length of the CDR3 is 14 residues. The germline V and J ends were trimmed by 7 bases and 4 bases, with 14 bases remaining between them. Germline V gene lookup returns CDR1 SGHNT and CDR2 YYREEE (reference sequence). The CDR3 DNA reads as TGTGCCAGCCAGGGACTCTTAGGCACCGGGGAGCTGTTTTTT. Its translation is CASQGLLGTGELFF.

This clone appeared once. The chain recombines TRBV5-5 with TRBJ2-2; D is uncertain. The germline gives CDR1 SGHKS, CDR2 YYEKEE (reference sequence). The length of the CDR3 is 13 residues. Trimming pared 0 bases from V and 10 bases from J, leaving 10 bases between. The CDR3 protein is CASSLGPIVELFF. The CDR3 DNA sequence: TGTGCCAGCAGCTTGGGGCCGATTGTGGAGCTGTTTTTT.

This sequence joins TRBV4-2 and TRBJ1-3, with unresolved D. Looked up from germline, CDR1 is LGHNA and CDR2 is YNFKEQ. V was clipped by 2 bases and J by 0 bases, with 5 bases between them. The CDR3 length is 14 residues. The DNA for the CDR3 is TGTGCCAGCAGCCAAATCGGCTCTGGAAACACCATATATTTT. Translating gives CASSQIGSGNTIYF.

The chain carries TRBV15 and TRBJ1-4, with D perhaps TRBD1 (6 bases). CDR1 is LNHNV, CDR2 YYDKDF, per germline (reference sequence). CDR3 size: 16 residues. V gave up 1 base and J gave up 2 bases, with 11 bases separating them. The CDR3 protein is CATSRARGTTNEKLFF. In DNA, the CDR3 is TGTGCCACCAGCAGAGCCAGGGGTACTACTAATGAAAAACTGTTTTTT.

In DNA, the CDR3 is TGTGCCAGCAGCGCGGGACAGGGAGGGGTCAATGAGCAGTTCTTC. Its protein product is CASSAGQGGVNEQFF. The V and J genes are TRBV9 and TRBJ2-1; 9 bases agree with TRBD1. The CDR3 covers 15 residues. Germline V gene lookup returns CDR1 SGDLS and CDR2 YYNGEE. Losses at the gene ends were 3 bases for V and 6 bases for J; bases not matched to a gene: 7.

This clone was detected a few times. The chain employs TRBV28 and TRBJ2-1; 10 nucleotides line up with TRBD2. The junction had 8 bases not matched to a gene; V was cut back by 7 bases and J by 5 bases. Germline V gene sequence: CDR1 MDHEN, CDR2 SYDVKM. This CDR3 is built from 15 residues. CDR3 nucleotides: TGTGCCAGCATCACAAGCGGGAGGGCCAACAATGAGCAGTTCTTC. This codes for CASITSGRANNEQFF. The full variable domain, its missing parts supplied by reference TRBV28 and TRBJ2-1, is DVKVTQSSRYLVKRTGEKVFLECVQDMDHENMFWYRQDPGLGLRLIYFSYDVKMKEKGDIPEGYSVSREKKERFSLILESASTNQTSMYLCASITSGRANNEQFFGPGTRLTVL.

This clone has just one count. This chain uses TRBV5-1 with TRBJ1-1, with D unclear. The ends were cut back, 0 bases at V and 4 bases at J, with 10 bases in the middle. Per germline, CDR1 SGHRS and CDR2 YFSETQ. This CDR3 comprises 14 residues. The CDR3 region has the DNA TGCGCCAGCAGCTTGGGGGCGGGGTCCACTGAAGCTTTCTTT. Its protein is CASSLGAGSTEAFF.

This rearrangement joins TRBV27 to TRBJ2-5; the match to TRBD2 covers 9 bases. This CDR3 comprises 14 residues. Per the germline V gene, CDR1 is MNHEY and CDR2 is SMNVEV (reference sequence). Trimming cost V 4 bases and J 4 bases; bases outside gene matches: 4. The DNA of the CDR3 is TGTGCCAGCAGTTACAATAGCGGGAGAGAGACCCAGTACTTC. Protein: CASSYNSGRETQYF.

CDR3 in DNA: TGTGCCAGCAGCTTAGAAAGGGGCTCCTACGAGCAGTACTTC. Encoded protein: CASSLERGSYEQYF. The V gene is TRBV11-2, the J gene TRBJ2-7; maybe TRBD1 (5 bases). Deletions cut 0 bases from V and 0 bases from J, with 6 bases between. CDR3 length: 14 amino acids. From germline, CDR1 is SGHAT and CDR2 FQNNGV.

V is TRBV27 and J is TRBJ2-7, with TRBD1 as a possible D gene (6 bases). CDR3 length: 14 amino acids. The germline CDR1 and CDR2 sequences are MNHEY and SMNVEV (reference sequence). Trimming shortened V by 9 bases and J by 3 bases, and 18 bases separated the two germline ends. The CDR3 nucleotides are TGTGCCAGTGCTGTAGGGGGTGAGGTCTACGAGCAGTACTTC. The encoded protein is CASAVGGEVYEQYF.

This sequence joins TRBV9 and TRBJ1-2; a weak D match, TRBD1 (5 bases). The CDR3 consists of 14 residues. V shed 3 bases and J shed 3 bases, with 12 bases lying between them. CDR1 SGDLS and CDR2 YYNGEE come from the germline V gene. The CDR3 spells CASSDSTAYYGYTF. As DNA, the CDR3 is TGTGCCAGCAGCGACTCGACAGCCTACTATGGCTACACCTTC.

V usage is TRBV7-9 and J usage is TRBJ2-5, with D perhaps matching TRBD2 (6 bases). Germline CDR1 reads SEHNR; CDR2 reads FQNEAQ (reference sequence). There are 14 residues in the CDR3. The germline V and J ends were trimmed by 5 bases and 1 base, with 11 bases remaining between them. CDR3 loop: CASSVLALQETQYF. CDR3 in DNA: TGTGCCAGCAGCGTACTAGCCCTCCAAGAGACCCAGTACTTC. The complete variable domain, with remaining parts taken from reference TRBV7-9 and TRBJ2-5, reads DTGVSQNPRHKITKRGQNVTFRCDPISEHNRLYWYRQTLGQGPEFLTYFQNEAQLEKSRLLSDRFSAERPKGSFSTLEIQRTEQGDSAMYLCASSVLALQETQYFGPGTRLLVL.

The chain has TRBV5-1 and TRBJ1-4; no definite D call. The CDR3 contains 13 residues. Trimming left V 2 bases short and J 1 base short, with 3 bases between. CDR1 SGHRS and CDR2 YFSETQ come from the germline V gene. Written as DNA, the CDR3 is TGCGCCAGCAGCTTCGGAACTAATGAAAAACTGTTTTTT. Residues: CASSFGTNEKLFF.

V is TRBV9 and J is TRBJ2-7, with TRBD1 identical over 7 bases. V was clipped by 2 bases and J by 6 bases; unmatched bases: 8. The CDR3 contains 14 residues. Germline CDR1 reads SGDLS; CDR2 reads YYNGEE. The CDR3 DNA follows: TGTGCCAGCAGCGTGACAGGGAATTCTCTCGAGCAGTACTTC. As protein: CASSVTGNSLEQYF. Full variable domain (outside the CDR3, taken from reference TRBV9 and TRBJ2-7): DSGVTQTPKHLITATGQRVTLRCSPRSGDLSVYWYQQSLDQGLQFLIQYYNGEERAKGNILERFSAQQFPDLHSELNLSSLELGDSALYFCASSVTGNSLEQYFGPGTRLTVT.

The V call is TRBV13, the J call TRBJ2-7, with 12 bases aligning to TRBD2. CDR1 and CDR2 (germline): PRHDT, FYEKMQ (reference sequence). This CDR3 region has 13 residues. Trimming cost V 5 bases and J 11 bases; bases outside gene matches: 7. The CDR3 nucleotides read TGTGCCAGCAGCGCTGGACTAGCGGGAATGAAGTACTTC. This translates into CASSAGLAGMKYF.

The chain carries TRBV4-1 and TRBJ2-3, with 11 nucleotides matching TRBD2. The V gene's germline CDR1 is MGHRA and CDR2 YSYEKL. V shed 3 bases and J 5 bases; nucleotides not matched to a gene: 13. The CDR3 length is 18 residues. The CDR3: CASSHQWGTSGRGDTQYF. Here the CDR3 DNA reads TGCGCCAGCAGCCACCAGTGGGGGACTAGCGGCCGGGGAGATACGCAGTATTTT.